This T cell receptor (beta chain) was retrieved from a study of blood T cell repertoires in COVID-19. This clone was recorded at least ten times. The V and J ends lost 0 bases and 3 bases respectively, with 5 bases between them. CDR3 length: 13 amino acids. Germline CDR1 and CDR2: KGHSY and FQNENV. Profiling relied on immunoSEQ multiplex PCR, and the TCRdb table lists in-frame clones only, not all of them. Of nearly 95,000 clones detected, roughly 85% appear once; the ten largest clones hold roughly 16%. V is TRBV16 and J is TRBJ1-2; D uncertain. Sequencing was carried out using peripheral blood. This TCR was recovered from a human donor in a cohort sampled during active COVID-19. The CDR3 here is CASSQSRDYGYTF. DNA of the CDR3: TGTGCCAGCAGCCAATCACGGGACTATGGCTACACCTTC.